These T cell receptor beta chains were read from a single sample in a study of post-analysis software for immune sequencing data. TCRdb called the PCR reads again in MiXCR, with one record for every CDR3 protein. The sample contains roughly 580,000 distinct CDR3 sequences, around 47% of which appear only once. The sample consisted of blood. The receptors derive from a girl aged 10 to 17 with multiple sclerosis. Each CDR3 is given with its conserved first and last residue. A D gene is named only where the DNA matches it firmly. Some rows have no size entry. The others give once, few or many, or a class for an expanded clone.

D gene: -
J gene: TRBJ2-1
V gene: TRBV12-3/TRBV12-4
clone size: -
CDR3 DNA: TGTGCCAGCAGTTTAGCTGCGACAAGTGTACAGTTCTTC
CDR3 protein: CASSLAATSVQFF

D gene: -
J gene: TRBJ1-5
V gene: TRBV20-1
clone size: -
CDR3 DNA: TGCAGTGCTAGAGATACCCAGGGAACCCAGCCCCAGCATTTT
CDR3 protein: CSARDTQGTQPQHF

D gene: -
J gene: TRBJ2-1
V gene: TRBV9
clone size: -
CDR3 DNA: TGTGCCAGCAGCGTATCTTCAGGTAGGCACGGGAGCTCCTACAATGAGCAGTTCTTC
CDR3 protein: CASSVSSGRHGSSYNEQFF

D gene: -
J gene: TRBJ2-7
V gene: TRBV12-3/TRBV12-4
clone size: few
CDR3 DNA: TGTGCCAGCAGTTTAGAATACAGGGAACACGAGCAGTACTTC
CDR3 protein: CASSLEYREHEQYF

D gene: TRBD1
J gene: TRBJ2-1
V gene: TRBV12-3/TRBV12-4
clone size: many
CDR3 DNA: TGTGCCAGCAGTTTGACAGGGGCCTACAATGAGCAGTTCTTC
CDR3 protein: CASSLTGAYNEQFF

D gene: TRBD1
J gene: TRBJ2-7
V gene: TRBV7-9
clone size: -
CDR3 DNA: TGTGCCGGCAGCCCTCCAGGACAGGGGTTCCACGAGCAGTACTTC
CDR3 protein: CAGSPPGQGFHEQYF

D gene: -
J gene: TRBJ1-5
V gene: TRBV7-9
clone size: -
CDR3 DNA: TGTGCCAGCAGCTTATGGATGGGTCAGCCCCAGCATTTT
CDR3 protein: CASSLWMGQPQHF

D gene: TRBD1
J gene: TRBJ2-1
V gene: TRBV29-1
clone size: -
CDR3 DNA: TGCAGCGCTTTCCGGGACAGGGGCTTCGATGAGCAGTTCTTC
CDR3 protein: CSAFRDRGFDEQFF

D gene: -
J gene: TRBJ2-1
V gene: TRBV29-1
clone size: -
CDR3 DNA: TGCGGCGTTGAACCGGGAATCGACAATGAGCAGTTCTTC
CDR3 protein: CGVEPGIDNEQFF

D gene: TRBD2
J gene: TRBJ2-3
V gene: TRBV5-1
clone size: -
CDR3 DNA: TGCGCCAGCAGCTTGGGGGACTACTACCGCACAGATACGCAGTATTTT
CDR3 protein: CASSLGDYYRTDTQYF

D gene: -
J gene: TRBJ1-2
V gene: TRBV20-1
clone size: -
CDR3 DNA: TGCAGTGCTAGAGATTTGGGGAAAGGGTACACCTTC
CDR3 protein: CSARDLGKGYTF

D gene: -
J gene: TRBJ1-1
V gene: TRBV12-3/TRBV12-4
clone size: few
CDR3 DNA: TGTGCCAGCAGTATCCAGCCTCCGAGTACTGAAGCTTTCTTT
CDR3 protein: CASSIQPPSTEAFF

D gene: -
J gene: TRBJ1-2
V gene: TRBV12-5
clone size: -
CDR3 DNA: TGTGCTAGTGGACCCTCCCAAGTGGGGGTCGGCTACACCTTC
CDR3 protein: CASGPSQVGVGYTF

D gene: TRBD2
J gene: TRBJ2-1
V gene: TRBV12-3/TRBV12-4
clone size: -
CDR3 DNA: TGTGCCAGCAGTCCAGCGGGAGGATTCGACGTGAGCTCCTACAATGAGCAGTTCTTC
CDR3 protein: CASSPAGGFDVSSYNEQFF

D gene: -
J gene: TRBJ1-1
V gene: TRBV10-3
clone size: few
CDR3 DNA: TGTGCCATCAGCGCCCTGGAAGACACTGAAGCTTTCTTT
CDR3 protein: CAISALEDTEAFF

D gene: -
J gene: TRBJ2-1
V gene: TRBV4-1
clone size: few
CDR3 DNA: TGCGCCAGCAGCCACCCCGGGAGTCGCACCTACAATGAGCAGTTCTTC
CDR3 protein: CASSHPGSRTYNEQFF

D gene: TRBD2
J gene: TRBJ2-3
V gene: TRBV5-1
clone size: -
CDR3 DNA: TGCGCCAGCAGCTTCGCGGGGGACCGCACAGATACGCAGTATTTT
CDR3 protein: CASSFAGDRTDTQYF

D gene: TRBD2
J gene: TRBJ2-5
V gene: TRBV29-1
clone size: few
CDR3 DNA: TGCAGCGTCGGGACTAGCCGGAGGGGGGGAGAGACCCAGTACTTC
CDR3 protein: CSVGTSRRGGETQYF

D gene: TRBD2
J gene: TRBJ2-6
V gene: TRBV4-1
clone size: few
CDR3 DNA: TGCGCCAGCAGCCAAGAGGTTGATGGTAGCGGGAGATCTGGGGCCAACGTCCTGACTTTC
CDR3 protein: CASSQEVDGSGRSGANVLTF

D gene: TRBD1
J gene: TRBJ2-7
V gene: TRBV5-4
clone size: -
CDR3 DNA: TGTGCCACCCACCAGAAAACAGGGGACTACGAGCAGTACTTC
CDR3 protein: CATHQKTGDYEQYF

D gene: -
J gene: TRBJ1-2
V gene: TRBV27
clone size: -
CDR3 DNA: TGTGCCAGCAGTTTAGGGCACCGGAGCCCTGGCTACACCTTC
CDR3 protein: CASSLGHRSPGYTF

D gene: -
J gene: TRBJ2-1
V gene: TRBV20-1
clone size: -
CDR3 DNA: TGCAGTGCTAACGGGGGGCACAATGAGCAGTTCTTC
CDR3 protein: CSANGGHNEQFF